The 8 T cell receptor beta chains below come from one sample, sequenced in a study of blood T cell repertoires in COVID-19. Only in-frame clones appear in the TCRdb table, and some are missing; sequencing was by immunoSEQ multiplex PCR. The repertoire holds over 250,000 clones, with roughly 87% as singletons. The sequenced sample consisted of PBMCs or T cells enriched from blood (not recorded which). The receptor set was obtained from a woman in her late teens or twenties who had recovered from COVID-19.

The gene calls are TRBV28 and TRBJ1-1; the D is unclear. This CDR3 contains 11 residues. Between the trimmed V and J ends, which lost 7 bases and 3 bases, there was a span of 6 bases. From germline, CDR1 is MDHEN and CDR2 SYDVKM. The CDR3 region has the DNA TGTGCCAGCACCTATGACACTGAAGCTTTCTTT. It translates to CASTYDTEAFF. Using reference TRBV28 and TRBJ1-1 for the parts outside the CDR3, the full variable domain is DVKVTQSSRYLVKRTGEKVFLECVQDMDHENMFWYRQDPGLGLRLIYFSYDVKMKEKGDIPEGYSVSREKKERFSLILESASTNQTSMYLCASTYDTEAFFGQGTRLTVV.

V is TRBV7-9 and J is TRBJ2-7; maybe TRBD2 (5 bases). Germline V gives CDR1 SEHNR, CDR2 FQNEAQ (reference sequence). Trimming left V 5 bases short and J 4 bases short, with 21 bases between. The CDR3 is 16 amino acids. This chain's CDR3 is CASSHDTGRRVYEQYF. CDR3 coding DNA: TGTGCCAGCAGCCATGACACGGGCAGGCGGGTTTACGAGCAGTACTTC.

This clone was found once. V and J are TRBV15 and TRBJ2-3, with unresolved D. CDR1 is LNHNV and CDR2 is YYDKDF in the germline V gene (reference sequence). V gave up 0 bases and J gave up 1 base, with 5 bases separating them. This CDR3 contains 14 residues. CDR3 amino acids: CATSRDPGTDTQYF. CDR3 in DNA: TGTGCCACCAGCAGAGATCCCGGCACAGATACGCAGTATTTT. Variable domain in full (rest from reference TRBV15 and TRBJ2-3): DAMVIQNPRYQVTQFGKPVTLSCSQTLNHNVMYWYQQKSSQAPKLLFHYYDKDFNNEADTPDNFQSRRPNTSFCFLDIRSPGLGDTAMYLCATSRDPGTDTQYFGPGTRLTVL.

The chain joins TRBV9 to TRBJ2-5; 9 bases match TRBD2. The CDR3 is made up of 16 amino acids. Germline V gene data show CDR1 as SGDLS and CDR2 as YYNGEE. V was clipped by 0 bases and J by 3 bases; unmatched bases: 6. The CDR3 nucleotides are TGTGCCAGCAGCGTAGGGAGCGGGGGGACGGAAGAGACCCAGTACTTC. It is translated as CASSVGSGGTEETQYF. The full variable domain, with the rest looked up from reference TRBV9 and TRBJ2-5, is DSGVTQTPKHLITATGQRVTLRCSPRSGDLSVYWYQQSLDQGLQFLIQYYNGEERAKGNILERFSAQQFPDLHSELNLSSLELGDSALYFCASSVGSGGTEETQYFGPGTRLLVL.

This rearrangement joins TRBV6-5 to TRBJ1-2, with TRBD1 matching over 7 bases. The CDR3 is made up of 13 amino acids. Germline V gives CDR1 MNHEY, CDR2 SVGAGI. V lost 6 bases and J lost 4; bases outside the gene matches: 5. Here the CDR3 DNA reads TGTGCCAGCAGCCCAGACAGGGTCTATGGCTACACCTTC. Translating it yields CASSPDRVYGYTF.

This chain joins TRBV5-1 and TRBJ2-5; TRBD2 might be the D (6 bases). Germline V CDR1 and CDR2: SGHRS, YFSETQ. Trimming stripped 5 bases from V and 3 bases from J, with 11 bases between. The CDR3 runs 13 residues. CDR3 nucleotides: TGCGCCAGCAGGGGGGGATTGAAAGAGACCCAGTACTTC. Residues: CASRGGLKETQYF. The entire variable domain, with the rest obtained from reference TRBV5-1 and TRBJ2-5, is as follows: KAGVTQTPRYLIKTRGQQVTLSCSPISGHRSVSWYQQTPGQGLQFLFEYFSETQRNKGNFPGRFSGRQFSNSRSEMNVSTLELGDSALYLCASRGGLKETQYFGPGTRLLVL.

The chain couples TRBV7-2 to TRBJ1-1; no definite D call. CDR1 is SGHTA, CDR2 FQGNSA, per germline. This CDR3 spans 15 amino acids. Deletions cut 3 bases from V and 3 bases from J, with 14 bases between. CDR3 nucleotide sequence: TGTGCCAGCAGCTTCACTACGGGTTTGGACACTGAAGCTTTCTTT. Its protein product is CASSFTTGLDTEAFF. The full variable domain, its missing parts supplied by reference TRBV7-2 and TRBJ1-1, is GAGVSQSPSNKVTEKGKDVELRCDPISGHTALYWYRQSLGQGLEFLIYFQGNSAPDKSGLPSDRFSAERTGGSVSTLTIQRTQQEDSAVYLCASSFTTGLDTEAFFGQGTRLTVV.

This chain joins TRBV27 and TRBJ1-5; a possible D gene is TRBD1 (5 bases). The CDR3 runs 13 residues. From germline, CDR1 is MNHEY and CDR2 SMNVEV (reference sequence). The V end lost 0 bases, the J end lost 10 bases, and 10 bases lay between the germline ends. The DNA of the CDR3 is TGTGCCAGCAGTTTATCCCCAGGGAATCCCCAGCATTTT. Translating gives CASSLSPGNPQHF.